This entry lists 31 T cell receptor beta chains sequenced from one sample in a study of blood T cell repertoires in COVID-19. Data came from immunoSEQ multiplex PCR; TCRdb stores just in-frame clones and leaves some out. The sample comprises roughly 250,000 clones, roughly 82% of which are singletons, and nearly 5% rests with the top ten. Sequenced input: peripheral blood. The receptors derive from an elderly woman with active or convalescent COVID-19.

This clone was counted a few times. The chain links TRBV27 to TRBJ2-7; no definite D call. The CDR3 totals 12 residues. The ends were cut back, 5 bases at V and 2 bases at J, with 7 bases in the middle. CDR1 and CDR2 (germline): MNHEY, SMNVEV (reference sequence). The CDR3: CASSDGAYEQYF. The CDR3 DNA reads TGTGCCAGCAGTGACGGAGCCTACGAGCAGTACTTC.

The sample holds one count of this clone. The chain has TRBV2 and TRBJ1-4; 7 bases map to TRBD1. Trimming cost V 2 bases and J 6 bases; bases outside gene matches: 3. From germline, CDR1 is SNHLY and CDR2 FYNNEI. This CDR3 is built from 14 residues. The CDR3 protein is CASSERGGYEKLFF. The CDR3 DNA is TGTGCCAGCAGTGAAAGAGGGGGCTATGAAAAACTGTTTTTT. The full variable domain, rest sourced from reference TRBV2 and TRBJ1-4, is EPEVTQTPSHQVTQMGQEVILRCVPISNHLYFYWYRQILGQKVEFLVSFYNNEISEKSEIFDDQFSVERPDGSNFTLKIRSTKLEDSAMYFCASSERGGYEKLFFGSGTQLSVL.

As concerns this clone: Distinct nucleotide sequences in the sample also encode this CDR3. The V gene is TRBV7-2, the J gene TRBJ2-4; no clear D. The CDR3 runs 14 residues. Germline lookup yields CDR1 SGHTA and CDR2 FQGNSA. V was shortened by 5 bases and J by 0 bases, with 8 bases between the two germline ends. The CDR3 loop reads CASSPGLAKNIQYF. The CDR3 DNA follows: TGTGCCAGCAGCCCGGGTTTAGCCAAAAACATTCAGTACTTC.

CDR3 protein: CASSFGHRNEKLFF. CDR3 DNA sequence: TGTGCCAGCAGCTTCGGACATCGTAATGAAAAACTGTTTTTT. The V and J genes are TRBV7-9 and TRBJ1-4, with a weak D call TRBD1 (5 bases). The CDR3 runs 14 residues. The ends were cut back, 3 bases at V and 4 bases at J, with 9 bases in the middle. Per the germline V gene, CDR1 is SEHNR and CDR2 is FQNEAQ (reference sequence).

This clone occurred a few times. This chain joins TRBV18 and TRBJ2-3, with 7 nucleotides matching TRBD1. The germline gives CDR1 KGHSH, CDR2 LQKENI. Trimming cost V 4 bases and J 2 bases; bases outside gene matches: 3. The CDR3 sequence is 14 residues long. DNA of the CDR3: TGTGCCAGCTCACTGGGGACAGCCACAGATACGCAGTATTTT. Translated: CASSLGTATDTQYF. The full variable domain, in which reference TRBV18 and TRBJ2-3 provide the parts outside the CDR3, is NAGVMQNPRHLVRRRGQEARLRCSPMKGHSHVYWYRQLPEEGLKFMVYLQKENIIDESGMPKERFSAEFPKEGPSILRIQQVVRGDSAAYFCASSLGTATDTQYFGPGTRLTVL.

The chain carries TRBV19 and TRBJ2-7; TRBD2 agrees at 11 bases. This CDR3 comprises 15 residues. Germline trimming cut 4 bases from V and 5 bases from J; bases unmatched to any gene: 7. Germline V gene sequence: CDR1 LNHDA, CDR2 SQIVND (reference sequence). CDR3 amino acids: CASSTIAGGRHEQYF. DNA for the CDR3: TGTGCCAGTAGTACAATAGCGGGGGGGCGACACGAGCAGTACTTC.

This chain connects TRBV19 to TRBJ1-1; 9 bases match TRBD1. The CDR3 is 15 residues long. Per the germline V gene, CDR1 is LNHDA and CDR2 is SQIVND (reference sequence). The trim removed 4 bases at V and 4 bases at J, leaving 7 bases unmatched. The CDR3 sequence is CASSKNRGRVTEAFF. DNA of the CDR3: TGTGCCAGTAGTAAAAACAGGGGGCGGGTCACTGAAGCTTTCTTT.

The chain uses TRBV27 and TRBJ2-3; D not certain. The V end was cut by 5 bases, the J end by 0 bases, with 9 bases between. The CDR3 is made up of 14 amino acids. Germline-derived CDR1 and CDR2 are MNHEY and SMNVEV (reference sequence). In nucleotides, the CDR3 is TGTGCCAGCAGTATTACTCCCAGCACAGATACGCAGTATTTT. This codes for CASSITPSTDTQYF.

This chain links TRBV12-3 or TRBV12-4 with TRBJ2-1; D gene ambiguous. Trimming removed 4 bases from V and 9 bases from J, with 13 bases in between. The CDR3 has 13 residues. The CDR3 nucleotides are TGTGCCAGCAGTTCGGAAAAGACGGGTGAGCAGTTCTTC. Its translation is CASSSEKTGEQFF.

This chain joins TRBV6-2 or TRBV6-3 and TRBJ1-3, with D unclear. CDR1 and CDR2 (germline): MNHEY, SVGEGT. This CDR3 comprises 15 residues. Trimming took off 2 bases at V and 2 bases at J, with 10 bases between the two ends. For the CDR3, the DNA is TGTGCCAGCAGTTACGTGCCGGGAACTGGAAACACCATATATTTT. Encoded protein: CASSYVPGTGNTIYF.

The V call is TRBV20-1, the J call TRBJ2-7; D not certain. The CDR3 sequence is 11 residues long. The V end lost 4 bases, the J end lost 6 bases, and 10 bases lay between the germline ends. CDR1 and CDR2 from the germline V gene are DFQATT and SNEGSKA (reference sequence). CDR3: CSATLISEQYF. The DNA for the CDR3 is TGCAGTGCTACCTTAATTAGCGAGCAGTACTTC.

This clone was observed once. The chain carries TRBV3-1 (or the pseudogene TRBV3-2) and TRBJ1-4, with a possible D match to TRBD1 (6 bases). V was cut by 4 bases and J by 5 bases, with 14 bases left in between. Germline-derived CDR1 and CDR2 are LGHDT and YNNKEL (reference sequence). This CDR3 is 15 amino acids long. The CDR3 nucleotides read TGTGCCAGCAGCCCAACCCGGACAGAGAATGAAAAACTGTTTTTT. This translates into CASSPTRTENEKLFF.

The chain recombines TRBV28 with TRBJ2-5; D call uncertain. The CDR3 sequence is 11 residues long. V lost 6 bases, J lost 5 bases, and 7 bases lay in between. The germline gives CDR1 MDHEN, CDR2 SYDVKM. The CDR3 protein is CASRIVETQYF. DNA of the CDR3: TGTGCCAGCAGAATAGTGGAGACCCAGTACTTC.

The V call is TRBV3-1 (or the pseudogene TRBV3-2), the J call TRBJ2-5; D not resolved. This CDR3 comprises 12 residues. Trimming pared 2 bases from V and 6 bases from J, leaving 7 bases between. Per germline, CDR1 LGHDT and CDR2 YNNKEL (reference sequence). Here the CDR3 DNA reads TGTGCCAGCAGCCAAAGTCTAAAGACCCAGTACTTC. Its protein is CASSQSLKTQYF.

This chain links TRBV15 with TRBJ2-5, with 7 nucleotides matching TRBD1. This CDR3 spans 13 amino acids. V dropped 3 bases and J dropped 5; count of bases not matched to a gene: 3. Germline lookup yields CDR1 LNHNV and CDR2 YYDKDF (reference sequence). Written as DNA, the CDR3 is TGTGCCACCAGCAGGGGCAGGGGGGAGACCCAGTACTTC. It yields the protein CATSRGRGETQYF.

V gene TRBV7-6 combines with J gene TRBJ2-7; TRBD1 might be the D (8 bases). The CDR3 spans 17 residues. Trimming cost V 5 bases and J 2 bases, with 22 bases left between them. Looked up from germline, CDR1 is SGHVS and CDR2 is FNYEAQ. The CDR3 region has the DNA TGTGCCAGCAGCCTACAGGGGGGGGCGGGGGCCGCCTACGAGCAGTACTTC. This encodes CASSLQGGAGAAYEQYF.

The gene calls are TRBV23-1 and TRBJ1-5; 8 bases fit TRBD1. TRBV23-1 is marked as an open reading frame, function uncertain. V was clipped by 0 bases and J by 7 bases; unmatched bases: 5. The CDR3 consists of 15 residues. In DNA form, the CDR3 reads TGCGCCAGCAGTCAATCGCGGACAGGGAACCAGCCCCAGCATTTT. It codes for CASSQSRTGNQPQHF.

This clone turned up a few times. The chain couples TRBV5-5 to TRBJ1-2; D is perhaps TRBD1 (6 bases). Per germline, CDR1 SGHKS and CDR2 YYEKEE (reference sequence). V lost 4 bases, J lost 3 bases, and 10 bases lay in between. The CDR3 loop spans 13 amino acids. The CDR3 spells CASSVYRDYGYTF. In nucleotides, the CDR3 is TGTGCCAGCAGCGTTTACAGGGACTATGGCTACACCTTC.

Here the CDR3 DNA reads TGTGCCAGCACCCAGGGGGTCAGCACTGAAGCTTTCTTT. Translation gives CASTQGVSTEAFF. V is TRBV5-5 and J is TRBJ1-1; 7 nucleotides align to TRBD1. The CDR3 totals 13 residues. V lost 6 bases and J lost 4; bases outside the gene matches: 6. Germline-derived CDR1 and CDR2 are SGHKS and YYEKEE (reference sequence).

V is TRBV10-2 and J is TRBJ2-7, with a weak D call TRBD2 (5 bases). Between the trimmed V and J ends, which lost 7 bases and 2 bases, there was a span of 21 bases. The CDR3 is 16 amino acids. Per the germline V gene, CDR1 is WSHSY and CDR2 is SAAADI. CDR3 in DNA: TGCGCCAGCAACGATGGTACCGTTACGGGGACCTACGAGCAGTACTTC. Translating gives CASNDGTVTGTYEQYF.

The chain has TRBV3-1 (or the pseudogene TRBV3-2) and TRBJ2-5; possibly TRBD1 for D (5 bases). V was pared by 3 bases and J by 1 base, with 18 bases between. The CDR3 sequence is 17 residues long. Germline V gives CDR1 LGHDT, CDR2 YNNKEL (reference sequence). This CDR3 is CASSQPLGALVQETQYF. The CDR3 bases are TGTGCCAGCAGCCAGCCTTTAGGGGCTTTGGTCCAAGAGACCCAGTACTTC.

CDR3 sequence reads: CASSEERNTEAFF. CDR3 in DNA: TGTGCCAGCAGTGAAGAGAGGAACACTGAAGCTTTCTTT. The V call is TRBV2, the J call TRBJ1-1; no firm D call. Looked up from germline, CDR1 is SNHLY and CDR2 is FYNNEI. V gave up 1 base and J gave up 1 base, with 4 bases separating them. The CDR3 sequence is 13 residues long.

The chain combines TRBV10-3 with TRBJ1-1, with D perhaps matching TRBD1 (5 bases). In germline, CDR1 is ENHRY, CDR2 SYGVKD. This CDR3 has 13 amino acids. The ends were cut back, 4 bases at V and 0 bases at J, with 6 bases in the middle. CDR3 residues: CAISAGLNTEAFF. The CDR3 bases are TGTGCCATCAGTGCAGGGTTGAACACTGAAGCTTTCTTT.

The J gene is TRBJ2-5, the V gene TRBV18, with 8 bases matching TRBD1. Germline loops: CDR1 KGHSH, CDR2 LQKENI. V lost 0 bases, J lost 5 bases, and 5 bases stayed unmatched. The CDR3 extends over 15 amino acids. DNA for the CDR3: TGTGCCAGCTCACCACCCTCAGGGGGCGGCGAGACCCAGTACTTC. Protein sequence: CASSPPSGGGETQYF. The variable domain in full, completed from reference TRBV18 and TRBJ2-5, reads NAGVMQNPRHLVRRRGQEARLRCSPMKGHSHVYWYRQLPEEGLKFMVYLQKENIIDESGMPKERFSAEFPKEGPSILRIQQVVRGDSAAYFCASSPPSGGGETQYFGPGTRLLVL.

This rearrangement joins TRBV3-1 (or the pseudogene TRBV3-2) to TRBJ2-1, with D unclear. The V and J ends lost 5 bases and 2 bases respectively, with 13 bases between them. In germline, CDR1 is LGHDT, CDR2 YNNKEL (reference sequence). The CDR3 is made up of 15 amino acids. DNA of the CDR3: TGTGCCAGCAGCAACTCACCTTCTCCCTACAATGAGCAGTTCTTC. Translation gives CASSNSPSPYNEQFF.

This clone came up a few times. The chain has TRBV20-1 and TRBJ1-1, with D unclear. The CDR3 contains 11 residues. V was pared by 5 bases and J by 1 base, with 5 bases between. Germline V gene data show CDR1 as DFQATT and CDR2 as SNEGSKA (reference sequence). DNA of the CDR3: TGCAGTGCTTTCCAGAACACTGAAGCTTTCTTT. It specifies CSAFQNTEAFF.

The V call is TRBV18, the J call TRBJ1-1; 8 nucleotides match TRBD1. V lost 2 bases to trimming and J lost 3 bases; unmatched junction nucleotides: 17. The CDR3 has 19 residues. Germline V CDR1 and CDR2: KGHSH, LQKENI. CDR3 protein: CASSPFSDRASRGDTEAFF. The CDR3 DNA sequence: TGTGCCAGCTCACCATTTTCGGACAGGGCCTCTCGGGGGGACACTGAAGCTTTCTTT.

The rearrangement links TRBV28 to TRBJ1-1; possibly TRBD1 for D (5 bases). Trimming pared 10 bases from V and 4 bases from J, leaving 22 bases between. CDR1 and CDR2 (germline): MDHEN, SYDVKM. The CDR3 has 15 amino acids. CDR3 bases: TGTGCCACCTCCCGGGCGTCGGAGGGGCCCACTGAAGCTTTCTTT. The encoded protein is CATSRASEGPTEAFF.

This clone appeared once. The V and J genes are TRBV18 and TRBJ2-5, with a tentative D call TRBD1 (5 bases). Germline V lookup: CDR1 KGHSH, CDR2 LQKENI. Trimming removed 1 base from V and 4 bases from J, with 13 bases in between. The CDR3 loop spans 15 amino acids. Here the CDR3 DNA reads TGTGCCAGCTCACCACTGGGCCGTGGGGCAGAGACCCAGTACTTC. It specifies CASSPLGRGAETQYF.

This clone occurred a few times. V is TRBV21-1 and J is TRBJ1-5. TRBV21-1 is termed a pseudogene. The CDR3 totals 15 residues. The CDR3 sequence: CATRGGFIGNQPQHF. The CDR3 DNA reads TGTGCCACCCGGGGGGGGTTCATCGGCAATCAGCCCCAGCATTTT.

The chain recombines TRBV7-9 with TRBJ1-1; 8 nucleotides match TRBD1. Germline trimming cut 4 bases from V and 0 bases from J; bases unmatched to any gene: 4. The CDR3 spans 15 residues. Germline CDR1 and CDR2: SEHNR and FQNEAQ (reference sequence). The DNA for the CDR3 is TGTGCCAGCAGCTACTGGGACAGGATGAACACTGAAGCTTTCTTT. This encodes CASSYWDRMNTEAFF.